These 15 T cell receptor beta chains were all obtained from the same sample, sequenced in a study of cytomegalovirus exposure and HLA in healthy donors. Primers for the PCR totalled 60 Vbeta and 13 Jbeta. Assay used: immunoSEQ multiplex PCR; TCRdb lists only in-frame clones, some missing. This table has under 150,000 clones, roughly three quarters appearing once. Input material: PBMCs. These receptors all stem from a woman aged 40 to 49 in good health and CMV-seronegative.

The chain has TRBV28 and TRBJ1-1; D is possibly TRBD1 (5 bases). The CDR3 length is 16 residues. Trimming took 4 bases from V and 3 from J, leaving 18 bases between them. Per germline, CDR1 MDHEN and CDR2 SYDVKM. CDR3 protein: CASSSSGTSRDTEAFF. DNA for the CDR3: TGTGCCAGCAGTTCCTCCGGGACTTCGCGGGACACTGAAGCTTTCTTT. Supplemented by reference TRBV28 and TRBJ1-1, the full variable domain reads DVKVTQSSRYLVKRTGEKVFLECVQDMDHENMFWYRQDPGLGLRLIYFSYDVKMKEKGDIPEGYSVSREKKERFSLILESASTNQTSMYLCASSSSGTSRDTEAFFGQGTRLTVV.

This chain links TRBV19 with TRBJ1-5, with D unclear. V was pared by 3 bases and J by 4 bases, with 10 bases between. The germline gives CDR1 LNHDA, CDR2 SQIVND (reference sequence). This CDR3 is 14 amino acids long. CDR3 coding DNA: TGTGCCAGTAGTATTATCACGGGTAATCAGCCCCAGCATTTT. Translation gives CASSIITGNQPQHF. The complete variable domain, with remaining parts taken from reference TRBV19 and TRBJ1-5, reads DGGITQSPKYLFRKEGQNVTLSCEQNLNHDAMYWYRQDPGQGLRLIYYSQIVNDFQKGDIAEGYSVSREKKESFPLTVTSAQKNPTAFYLCASSIITGNQPQHFGDGTRLSIL.

The gene calls are TRBV28 and TRBJ2-2; D is uncertain. Trimming removed 11 bases from V and 6 bases from J, with 19 bases in between. The CDR3 is made up of 14 amino acids. Germline CDR1 is MDHEN and CDR2 is SYDVKM. CDR3 sequence: CAVCPSLPSGELFF. The CDR3 DNA follows: TGTGCCGTATGTCCGAGCCTCCCATCCGGGGAGCTGTTTTTT.

A word on this clone: The sample holds other DNA sequences that translate to the same CDR3. This chain joins TRBV5-1 and TRBJ1-4; 8 bases line up with TRBD1. The V gene end was trimmed by 4 bases and the J gene end by 8 bases; junction bases not matched to a gene: 7. The germline CDR1 and CDR2 sequences are SGHRS and YFSETQ. The CDR3 extends over 14 amino acids. CDR3 nucleotides: TGCGCCAGCAGCCCCCGAGACAGGGGAGAAAAACTGTTTTTT. This encodes CASSPRDRGEKLFF.

This clone was counted only a few times. At one boundary the junction diverges from the germline segment, which might be a read error. The chain uses TRBV7-9 and TRBJ1-5; D remains unclear. Looked up from germline, CDR1 is SEHNR and CDR2 is FQNEAQ (reference sequence). The CDR3 covers 14 residues. The CDR3 sequence is CASSSQNSDQPQHF. The CDR3 region has the DNA TGTGCCAGCAGCTCCCAGAATAGCGATCAGCCCCAGCATTTT.

The chain carries TRBV4-1 and TRBJ1-2; D is unresolved. CDR1 is MGHRA, CDR2 YSYEKL, per germline. The CDR3 length is 14 residues. V was shortened by 1 base and J by 13 bases, with 19 bases between the two germline ends. This chain's CDR3 is CASSQVPESRLPTF. The CDR3 DNA sequence: TGCGCCAGCAGCCAAGTCCCGGAAAGCCGACTCCCCACCTTC.

V is TRBV28 and J is TRBJ2-7, with 10 nucleotides matching TRBD1. The V and J ends lost 5 bases and 5 bases, in that order; junction bases with no gene match: 6. This CDR3 has 14 amino acids. CDR1 is MDHEN, CDR2 SYDVKM, per germline. In nucleotides, the CDR3 is TGTGCCAGCAGTGGGGACAGGGGAAGCGACGAGCAGTACTTC. Its protein product is CASSGDRGSDEQYF.

This clone came up a few times. V gene TRBV2 combines with J gene TRBJ1-2; 8 positions agree with TRBD1. J lost 11 bases, V lost 4 bases, and 3 bases had no gene match. This CDR3 has 11 residues. Germline-derived CDR1 and CDR2 are SNHLY and FYNNEI. The CDR3 loop reads CASSVGTGYTF. CDR3 in DNA: TGTGCCAGCAGTGTAGGGACAGGTTACACCTTC.

V is TRBV9 and J is TRBJ2-1; the D gene is possibly TRBD2 (6 bases). Trimming stripped 5 bases from V and 8 bases from J, with 11 bases between. CDR1 SGDLS and CDR2 YYNGEE come from the germline V gene. This CDR3 is 12 amino acids long. CDR3 nucleotide sequence: TGTGCCAGCAGTTTCGGGGGACATGAGCAGTTCTTC. Protein product: CASSFGGHEQFF.

The rearrangement uses TRBV5-1 and TRBJ1-1, with D possibly matching TRBD1 (6 bases). Trimming took 5 bases from V and 4 from J, leaving 15 bases between them. The germline V gene has CDR1 SGHRS and CDR2 YFSETQ. The CDR3 consists of 14 residues. CDR3 bases: TGCGCCAGCAGGGGTCTCCAGGGGCGCACTGAAGCTTTCTTT. Amino acids: CASRGLQGRTEAFF.

V usage is TRBV2 and J usage is TRBJ1-4; possible D gene TRBD1, 6 bases. V was clipped by 10 bases and J by 8 bases, with 23 bases between them. Germline V gene lookup returns CDR1 SNHLY and CDR2 FYNNEI. The CDR3 contains 15 residues. In DNA form, the CDR3 reads TGTGCCACCTCGGCGGGGGGCGACTTCAGGGAAAAACTGTTTTTT. Encoded protein: CATSAGGDFREKLFF.

V is TRBV5-1 and J is TRBJ1-4, with D possibly matching TRBD1 (5 bases). Germline assignment: CDR1 SGHRS and CDR2 YFSETQ. The V and J ends lost 5 bases and 5 bases respectively, with 13 bases between them. CDR3 length equals 14 residues. CDR3 in amino acids: CASRIQGTNEKLFF. The CDR3 nucleotides read TGCGCCAGCAGGATCCAGGGCACAAATGAAAAACTGTTTTTT.

The rearrangement uses TRBV6-5 and TRBJ1-2; 10 bases agree with TRBD1. Germline V gene data show CDR1 as MNHEY and CDR2 as SVGAGI. The trim removed 1 base at V and 7 bases at J, leaving 9 bases unmatched. CDR3 length: 16 residues. CDR3 sequence (DNA): TGTGCCAGCAGTTACTTAGACAGGGGGCAGAGAGGTGGCTACACCTTC. This translates into CASSYLDRGQRGGYTF.

V usage is TRBV7-9 and J usage is TRBJ1-5; D might be TRBD1 (6 bases). CDR3 length: 14 residues. The V gene's germline CDR1 is SEHNR and CDR2 FQNEAQ (reference sequence). Trimming left V 6 bases short and J 3 bases short, with 12 bases between. The CDR3 loop reads CASSSGTNNQPQHF. The CDR3 nucleotides are TGTGCCAGCAGTTCCGGGACAAACAATCAGCCCCAGCATTTT. The variable domain in full, completed from reference TRBV7-9 and TRBJ1-5, reads DTGVSQNPRHKITKRGQNVTFRCDPISEHNRLYWYRQTLGQGPEFLTYFQNEAQLEKSRLLSDRFSAERPKGSFSTLEIQRTEQGDSAMYLCASSSGTNNQPQHFGDGTRLSIL.

The chain carries TRBV29-1 and TRBJ1-2; D remains unclear. The length of the CDR3 is 13 residues. Germline V gene data show CDR1 as SQVTM and CDR2 as ANQGSEA. Trimming cost V 6 bases and J 4 bases, with 15 bases left between them. Here the CDR3 reads CSVREQPRYGYTF. DNA for the CDR3: TGCAGCGTCCGGGAGCAGCCTCGCTATGGCTACACCTTC.